A single sample gave rise to the 8 T cell receptor beta chains below, sequenced in a study of cytomegalovirus exposure and HLA in healthy donors. With 60 Vbeta and 13 Jbeta primers, the PCR was carried out. TCRdb's table, derived via immunoSEQ multiplex PCR, lists solely in-frame clones and lacks some. The sample records 310,000 or so clones, around nine tenths being singletons. The source material was PBMCs. Receptors originate from a woman aged 18-30 years in good health and CMV-seronegative.

V and J are TRBV6-1 and TRBJ2-7, with 14 bases fitting TRBD2. The J segment lost 2 bases and the V segment lost 5 bases, leaving 2 bases of the junction unmatched. The length of the CDR3 is 15 residues. Germline CDR1 and CDR2: MNHNS and SASEGT. The CDR3 loop reads CASSKTSGGAYEQYF. The CDR3 region has the DNA TGTGCCAGCAGTAAGACTAGCGGGGGGGCCTACGAGCAGTACTTC.

This chain links TRBV4-2 with TRBJ2-5; TRBD2 matches 8 bases. Germline V lookup: CDR1 LGHNA, CDR2 YNFKEQ. The CDR3 runs 15 residues. The junction had 11 bases not matched to a gene; V was cut back by 0 bases and J by 11 bases. The CDR3 DNA is TGTGCCAGCAGCCAAGAGCAGCGGGGGCTGTGGGAGCAGTACTTC. The encoded protein is CASSQEQRGLWEQYF.

This chain connects TRBV29-1 to TRBJ2-7, with TRBD1 matching over 9 bases. The CDR3 has 13 residues. Per the germline V gene, CDR1 is SQVTM and CDR2 is ANQGSEA. Trimming at V came to 6 bases and at J to 2 bases, leaving 5 bases not matched to a gene. The CDR3 nucleotides are TGCAGCGTGATGACAGGGGGGACCTACGAGCAGTACTTC. Its protein product is CSVMTGGTYEQYF.

This chain connects TRBV9 to TRBJ2-1, with TRBD2 identical over 8 bases. Germline CDR1 SGDLS, CDR2 YYNGEE. The V and J ends lost 0 bases and 11 bases, in that order; junction bases with no gene match: 4. This CDR3 is built from 13 residues. This chain's CDR3 is CASSVAGGTKQFF. DNA of the CDR3: TGTGCCAGCAGCGTAGCGGGGGGGACGAAGCAGTTCTTC.

The chain uses TRBV6-4 and TRBJ1-2; TRBD1 aligns across 7 bases. Germline CDR1 MRHNA, CDR2 SNTAGT. This CDR3 is built from 14 residues. After removal of 0 bases from V and 8 bases from J, the junction contained 6 bases not matched to a gene. In DNA form, the CDR3 reads TGTGCCAGCAGTGACTCTGAGGGGGCGGGCGGCTACACCTTC. This sequence encodes CASSDSEGAGGYTF.

The chain links TRBV5-1 to TRBJ1-6; no reliable D call. CDR1 is SGHRS, CDR2 YFSETQ, per germline. This CDR3 has 16 residues. Deletions cut 0 bases from V and 1 base from J, with 8 bases between. The CDR3 sequence: CASSLAGLSYNSPLHF. In DNA, the CDR3 is TGCGCCAGCAGCTTGGCGGGATTATCCTATAATTCACCCCTCCACTTT.

The rearrangement links TRBV4-2 to TRBJ1-2; D possibly corresponds to TRBD1 (5 bases). This CDR3 spans 15 amino acids. Trimming took 3 bases from V and 8 from J, leaving 19 bases between them. CDR1 and CDR2 (germline): LGHNA, YNFKEQ. The DNA for the CDR3 is TGTGCCAGCAGCCAGCCCGTGGGGCTGCAAGGGGGCTACACCTTC. This encodes CASSQPVGLQGGYTF.

The chain uses TRBV18 and TRBJ2-5, with TRBD1 identical over 8 bases. The V segment lost 2 bases and the J segment 1 base; nucleotides outside the gene matches: 6. CDR1 is KGHSH, CDR2 LQKENI, per germline. This CDR3 spans 16 amino acids. The CDR3 nucleotides are TGTGCCAGCTCACCAGCGGACAGGGTAATCCAAGAGACCCAGTACTTC. Its translation is CASSPADRVIQETQYF.